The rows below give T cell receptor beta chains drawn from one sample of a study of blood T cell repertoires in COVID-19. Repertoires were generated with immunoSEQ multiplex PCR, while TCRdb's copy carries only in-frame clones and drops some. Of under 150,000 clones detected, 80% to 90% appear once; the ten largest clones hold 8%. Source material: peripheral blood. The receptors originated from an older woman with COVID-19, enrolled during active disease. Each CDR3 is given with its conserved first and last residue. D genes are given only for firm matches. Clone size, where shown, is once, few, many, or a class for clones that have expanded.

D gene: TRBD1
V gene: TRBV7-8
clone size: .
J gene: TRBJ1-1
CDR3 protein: CASSLTGGETEAFF
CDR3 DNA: TGTGCCAGCAGCTTGACAGGGGGCGAGACTGAAGCTTTCTTT

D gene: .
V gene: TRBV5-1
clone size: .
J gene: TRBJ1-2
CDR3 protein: CASSLGQESNYGYTF
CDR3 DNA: TGCGCCAGCAGCTTGGGACAGGAGTCTAACTATGGCTACACCTTC

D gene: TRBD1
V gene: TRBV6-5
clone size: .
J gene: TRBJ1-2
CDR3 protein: CASKTGTGGNYGYTF
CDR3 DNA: TGTGCCAGCAAAACCGGTACAGGGGGCAACTATGGCTACACCTTC

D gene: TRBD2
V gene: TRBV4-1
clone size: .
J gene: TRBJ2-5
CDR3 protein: CASSPSGIAGGNGETQYF
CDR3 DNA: TGCGCCAGCAGCCCGTCGGGTATAGCGGGGGGGAATGGAGAGACCCAGTACTTC

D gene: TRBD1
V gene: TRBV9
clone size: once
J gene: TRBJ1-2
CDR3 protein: CASSASGTGPIGYTF
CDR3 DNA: TGTGCCAGCAGCGCTTCCGGGACAGGGCCTATTGGCTACACCTTC

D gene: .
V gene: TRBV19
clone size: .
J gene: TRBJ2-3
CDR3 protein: CASTMGGADTQYF
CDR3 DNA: TGTGCCAGTACCATGGGGGGTGCAGATACGCAGTATTTT

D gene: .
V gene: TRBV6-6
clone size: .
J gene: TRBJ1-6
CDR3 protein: CASSYLQINSPLHF
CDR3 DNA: TGTGCCAGCAGTTACTTACAGATCAATTCACCCCTCCACTTT

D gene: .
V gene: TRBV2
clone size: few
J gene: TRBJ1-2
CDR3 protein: CASSVFDSGYTF
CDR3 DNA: TGTGCCAGCAGTGTATTTGACAGTGGCTACACCTTC

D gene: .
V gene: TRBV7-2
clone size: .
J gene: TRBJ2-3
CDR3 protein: CASSPRTLSTDTQYF
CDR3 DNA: TGTGCCAGCAGCCCCCGGACACTTAGCACAGATACGCAGTATTTT

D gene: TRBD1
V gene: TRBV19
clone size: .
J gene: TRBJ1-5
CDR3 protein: CASSLGTGGGRRDQPQHF
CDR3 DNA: TGTGCCAGTAGCTTAGGGACAGGGGGCGGCCGGCGGGATCAGCCCCAGCATTTT

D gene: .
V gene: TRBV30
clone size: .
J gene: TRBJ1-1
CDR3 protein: CAWRTGGFNTEAFF
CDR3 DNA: TGTGCCTGGAGAACGGGGGGGTTTAACACTGAAGCTTTCTTT

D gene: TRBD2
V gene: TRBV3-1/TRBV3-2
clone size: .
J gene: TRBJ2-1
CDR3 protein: CASSSVGLAEGGSYNEQFF
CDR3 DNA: TGTGCCAGCAGCTCGGTGGGACTAGCGGAAGGGGGGTCCTACAATGAGCAGTTCTTC

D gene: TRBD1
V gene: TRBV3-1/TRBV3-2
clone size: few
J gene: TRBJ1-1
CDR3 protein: CASSQGTGGSNTEAFF
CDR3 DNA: TGTGCCAGCAGCCAGGGAACAGGGGGATCGAACACTGAAGCTTTCTTT

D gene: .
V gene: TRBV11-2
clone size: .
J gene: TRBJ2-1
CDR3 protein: CASSLDRLNNEQFF
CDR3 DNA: TGTGCCAGCAGCTTAGATCGACTCAACAATGAGCAGTTCTTC

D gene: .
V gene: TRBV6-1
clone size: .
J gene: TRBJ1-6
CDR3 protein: CASSEGRSLNSPLHF
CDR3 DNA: TGTGCCAGCAGTGAAGGGAGAAGCCTTAATTCACCCCTCCACTTT

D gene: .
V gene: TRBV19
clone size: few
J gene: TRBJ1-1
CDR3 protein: CASSIDRVNTEAFF
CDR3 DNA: TGTGCCAGTAGTATAGACAGGGTGAACACTGAAGCTTTCTTT

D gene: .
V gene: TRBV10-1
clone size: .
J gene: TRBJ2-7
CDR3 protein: CASIVFWGHLLGEQYF
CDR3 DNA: TGCGCCAGCATAGTCTTCTGGGGGCACCTCCTCGGGGAGCAGTACTTC

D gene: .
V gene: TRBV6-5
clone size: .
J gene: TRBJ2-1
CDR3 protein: CASSSQLDNEQFF
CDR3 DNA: TGTGCCAGCAGTTCACAGTTGGACAATGAGCAGTTCTTC

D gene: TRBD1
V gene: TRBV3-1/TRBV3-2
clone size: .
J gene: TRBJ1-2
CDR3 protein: CASSQDGSGGGYTF
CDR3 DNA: TGTGCCAGCAGCCAAGACGGGTCAGGGGGTGGCTACACCTTC

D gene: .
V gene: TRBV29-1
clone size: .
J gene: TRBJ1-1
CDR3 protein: CSVGGEGTEAFF
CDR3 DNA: TGCAGCGTTGGAGGGGAGGGCACTGAAGCTTTCTTT

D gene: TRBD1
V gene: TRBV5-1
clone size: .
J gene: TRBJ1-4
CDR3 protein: CASSLEGQANEKLFF
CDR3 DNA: TGCGCCAGCAGCTTGGAGGGACAGGCTAATGAAAAACTGTTTTTT

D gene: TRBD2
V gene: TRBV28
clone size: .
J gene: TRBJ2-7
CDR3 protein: CASSLFGGSYEQYF
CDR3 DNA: TGTGCCAGCAGTTTATTCGGGGGGAGCTACGAGCAGTACTTC

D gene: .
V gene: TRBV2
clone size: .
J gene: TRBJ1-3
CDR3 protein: CASSVRGDGNTIYF
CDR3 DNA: TGTGCCAGCAGTGTCAGGGGAGATGGAAACACCATATATTTT

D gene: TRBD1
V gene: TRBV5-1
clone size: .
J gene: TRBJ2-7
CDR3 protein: CASSPGTGLGFYEQYF
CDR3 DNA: TGCGCCAGCAGCCCTGGGACAGGGCTTGGCTTCTACGAGCAGTACTTC

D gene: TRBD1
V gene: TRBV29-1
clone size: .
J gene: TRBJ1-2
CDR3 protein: CSVESTGGWGYTF
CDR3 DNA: TGCAGCGTTGAAAGTACAGGGGGCTGGGGCTACACCTTC

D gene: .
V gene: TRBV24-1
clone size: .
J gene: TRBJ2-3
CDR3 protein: CATSDRLVSPGTDTQYF
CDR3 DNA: TGTGCCACCAGTGACCGCTTGGTTAGCCCCGGCACAGATACGCAGTATTTT

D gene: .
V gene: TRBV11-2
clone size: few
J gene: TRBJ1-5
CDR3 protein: CASSLDRDQPQHF
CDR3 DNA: TGTGCCAGCAGCTTAGACAGGGATCAGCCCCAGCATTTT

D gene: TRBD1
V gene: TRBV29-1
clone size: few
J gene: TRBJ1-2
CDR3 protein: CSAGQDGYTF
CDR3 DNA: TGCAGCGCCGGACAGGATGGCTACACCTTC

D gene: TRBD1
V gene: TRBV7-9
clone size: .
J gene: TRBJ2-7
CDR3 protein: CASSLASPGQGAYEQYF
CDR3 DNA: TGTGCCAGCAGCTTAGCGTCCCCGGGACAGGGGGCGTACGAGCAGTACTTC

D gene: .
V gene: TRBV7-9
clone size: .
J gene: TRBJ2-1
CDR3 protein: CASSLNGGYNEQFF
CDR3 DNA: TGTGCCAGCAGCTTAAACGGGGGTTACAATGAGCAGTTCTTC

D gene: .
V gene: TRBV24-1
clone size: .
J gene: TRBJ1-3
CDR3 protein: CATSEGNVGNTIYF
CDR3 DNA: TGTGCCACCAGTGAGGGCAATGTTGGAAACACCATATATTTT